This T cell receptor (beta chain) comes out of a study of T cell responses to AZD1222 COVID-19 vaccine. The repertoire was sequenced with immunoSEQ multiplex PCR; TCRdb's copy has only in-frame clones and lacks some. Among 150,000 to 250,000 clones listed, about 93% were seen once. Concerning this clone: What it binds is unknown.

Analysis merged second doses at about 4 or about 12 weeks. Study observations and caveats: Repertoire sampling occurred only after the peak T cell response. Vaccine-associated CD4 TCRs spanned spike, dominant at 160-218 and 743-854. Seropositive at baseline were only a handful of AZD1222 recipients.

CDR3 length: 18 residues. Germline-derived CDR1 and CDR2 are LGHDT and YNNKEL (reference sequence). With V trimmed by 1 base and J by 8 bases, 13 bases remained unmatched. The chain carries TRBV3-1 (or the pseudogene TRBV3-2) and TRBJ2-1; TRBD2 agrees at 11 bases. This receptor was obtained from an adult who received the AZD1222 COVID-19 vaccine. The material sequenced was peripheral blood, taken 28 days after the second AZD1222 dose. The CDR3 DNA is TGTGCCAGCAGCCAAGGTCCCCTTTTAGCGGGGGGGCCTGATGAGCAGTTCTTC. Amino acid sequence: CASSQGPLLAGGPDEQFF.